The 29 T cell receptor beta chains below all came from one sample that was sequenced in a study of metastatic and nonmetastatic thyroid tumors. MiXCR reprocessed the PCR reads for TCRdb. The sample shows about 92,000 clones, about 15% of them seen only once. Patients underwent thyroid surgery, and none had received any treatment before it. Sequenced material: blood. These receptors came from a female donor with papillary thyroid cancer or a benign thyroid nodule (not recorded which). Some clones in this sample may be carry-over from other donors' samples.

This clone was seen ten or more times. The chain recombines TRBV15 with TRBJ2-7; 7 bases agree with TRBD2. CDR3 length equals 15 residues. Germline CDR1 LNHNV, CDR2 YYDKDF (reference sequence). After removal of 3 bases from V and 0 bases from J, the junction contained 5 bases not matched to a gene. The CDR3 nucleotides are TGTGCCACCAGCAGGGTGGGGGGGACCTCCTACGAGCAGTACTTC. Its protein product is CATSRVGGTSYEQYF.

This clone was seen a handful of times. CDR3 amino acids: CAHSRTGSYEQYF. Here the CDR3 DNA reads TGTGCCCACAGTCGTACGGGTAGCTACGAGCAGTACTTC. This chain joins TRBV6-1 and TRBJ2-7; no firm D call. CDR3 length: 13 amino acids. Germline assignment: CDR1 MNHNS and CDR2 SASEGT. V shed 11 bases and J shed 3 bases, with 17 bases lying between them.

This clone was seen repeatedly, ten times or more. V usage is TRBV20-1 and J usage is TRBJ1-2; 8 bases match TRBD1. The CDR3 covers 15 residues. J gave up 3 bases and V 0 bases, and 6 bases lay outside the gene matches. CDR1 is DFQATT and CDR2 is SNEGSKA in the germline V gene (reference sequence). The CDR3 reads CSARDIQGADYGYTF. The CDR3 region has the DNA TGCAGTGCTAGAGATATCCAGGGGGCGGACTATGGCTACACCTTC.

This clone was counted at least ten times. This rearrangement joins TRBV20-1 to TRBJ2-6; no firm D call. Germline CDR1 DFQATT, CDR2 SNEGSKA (reference sequence). This CDR3 is built from 12 residues. The V end was cut by 6 bases, the J end by 5 bases, with 8 bases between. The CDR3, as DNA: TGCAGTGCAAGACCCAGGGCCAACGTCCTGACTTTC. Protein sequence: CSARPRANVLTF.

The chain uses TRBV20-1 and TRBJ2-5; possible D gene TRBD2, 5 bases. The CDR3 is 12 residues long. CDR1 and CDR2 from the germline V gene are DFQATT and SNEGSKA (reference sequence). The germline V and J ends were trimmed by 6 bases and 2 bases, with 10 bases remaining between them. The CDR3 protein is CSASPGQETQYF. CDR3 DNA: TGCAGTGCGAGCCCGGGGCAAGAGACCCAGTACTTC.

This clone was seen repeatedly, ten times or more. The chain uses TRBV28 and TRBJ1-5, with no clear D. The CDR3 totals 12 residues. CDR1 and CDR2 from the germline V gene are MDHEN and SYDVKM. The V and J ends lost 7 bases and 10 bases respectively, with 14 bases between them. CDR3 sequence reads: CASTLGFGPQHF. The CDR3 bases are TGTGCCAGCACCTTGGGGTTCGGTCCCCAGCATTTT.

In this sample, this clone turned up a few times. V and J are TRBV6-2 or TRBV6-3 and TRBJ1-1; D gene ambiguous. The V end lost 2 bases, the J end lost 0 bases, and 10 bases lay between the germline ends. This CDR3 has 15 amino acids. Germline-derived CDR1 and CDR2 are MNHEY and SVGEGT. This CDR3 reads CASSYRAAMNTEAFF. The CDR3 nucleotides are TGTGCCAGCAGTTACCGGGCAGCCATGAACACTGAAGCTTTCTTT.

This clone was counted ten times or more. The chain joins TRBV19 to TRBJ1-2; D gene uncertain. The CDR3 runs 15 residues. V was clipped by 5 bases and J by 10 bases, with 23 bases between them. CDR1 and CDR2 from the germline V gene are LNHDA and SQIVND (reference sequence). DNA of the CDR3: TGTGCCAGTAGTCCCGGACGTCCCTCAAGGGTGGACTACACCTTC. As protein: CASSPGRPSRVDYTF.

This chain links TRBV6-2 or TRBV6-3 with TRBJ2-7, with D perhaps matching TRBD2 (6 bases). Trimming took 6 bases from V and 0 from J, leaving 15 bases between them. CDR1 is MNHEY and CDR2 is SVGEGT in the germline V gene. The CDR3 is 15 residues long. CDR3: CASRDVGLPSYEQYF. In DNA form, the CDR3 reads TGTGCCAGCAGGGACGTGGGACTGCCCTCCTACGAGCAGTACTTC.

The chain has TRBV11-2 and TRBJ2-4, with TRBD2 identical over 7 bases. Trimming cost V 5 bases and J 2 bases; bases outside gene matches: 6. Germline values: CDR1 SGHAT, CDR2 FQNNGV. This CDR3 region has 15 residues. For the CDR3, the DNA is TGTGCCAGCAGCGGACTAGAGGGGCCCAAAAACATTCAGTACTTC. Protein sequence: CASSGLEGPKNIQYF.

This clone was counted at least ten times. The V call is TRBV5-1, the J call TRBJ1-3; D might be TRBD1 (5 bases). Trimming shortened V by 4 bases and J by 0 bases, and 20 bases separated the two germline ends. CDR1 SGHRS and CDR2 YFSETQ come from the germline V gene. The CDR3 has 18 amino acids. DNA of the CDR3: TGCGCCAGCAGCCCGTTTTATCGAGGGGTGAGCTCTGGAAACACCATATATTTT. Protein product: CASSPFYRGVSSGNTIYF.

The rearrangement uses TRBV20-1 and TRBJ2-2, with D possibly TRBD2 on 5 matching bases. The CDR3 extends over 14 amino acids. V lost 5 bases, J lost 2 bases, and 12 bases lay in between. CDR1 is DFQATT and CDR2 is SNEGSKA in the germline V gene (reference sequence). The chain's CDR3 is CSASRGLNTGELFF. CDR3 bases: TGCAGTGCTTCCCGGGGTCTTAACACCGGGGAGCTGTTTTTT.

For this clone: One end of the junction fails to match germline, which may point to a read error. J is TRBJ2-5 and V is TRBV7-9, with 7 bases matching TRBD1. CDR3 length: 15 amino acids. Germline assignment: CDR1 SEHNR and CDR2 FQNEAQ (reference sequence). The DNA of the CDR3 is TGTGCCAGTAGCTTAGCTGGACAGGCGGCCGAGACCCAGTACTTC. It encodes CASSLAGQAAETQYF.

This clone was detected ten times or more. The chain is built from TRBV5-1 and TRBJ2-1; unclear D gene. CDR1 and CDR2 from the germline V gene are SGHRS and YFSETQ. The CDR3 extends over 14 amino acids. The V end lost 0 bases, the J end lost 5 bases, and 9 bases lay between the germline ends. The CDR3 loop is CASSLDPGNNEQFF. The CDR3 coding sequence is TGCGCCAGCAGCTTGGATCCCGGAAACAATGAGCAGTTCTTC. Full variable domain (remainder filled in from reference TRBV5-1 and TRBJ2-1): KAGVTQTPRYLIKTRGQQVTLSCSPISGHRSVSWYQQTPGQGLQFLFEYFSETQRNKGNFPGRFSGRQFSNSRSEMNVSTLELGDSALYLCASSLDPGNNEQFFGPGTRLTVL.

The chain couples TRBV11-2 to TRBJ2-2; D is undetermined. The CDR3 is made up of 13 amino acids. Germline V lookup: CDR1 SGHAT, CDR2 FQNNGV. Trimming pared 11 bases from V and 0 bases from J, leaving 10 bases between. CDR3 coding DNA: TGTGCCGGGTCCAGTTCGAACACCGGGGAGCTGTTTTTT. The encoded protein is CAGSSSNTGELFF.

Details on this clone: The CDR3 does not end in the conserved phenylalanine or tryptophan, so this is likely a read error. The V and J genes are TRBV11-2 and TRBJ1-4; TRBD1 matches at 8 bases. V lost 5 bases and J lost 7; bases outside the gene matches: 6. Germline V gene data show CDR1 as SGHAT and CDR2 as FQNNGV. CDR3 length: 14 amino acids. This CDR3 is CASSLGQGGEKLFS. The CDR3, as DNA: TGTGCCAGCAGCCTCGGACAGGGAGGTGAAAAACTGTTTTCT.

Notes on this clone: At one boundary the junction diverges from the germline segment, which might be a read error. The chain links TRBV10-3 to TRBJ2-7; D call uncertain. The germline CDR1 and CDR2 sequences are ENHRY and SYGVKD. CDR3 size: 13 residues. As DNA, the CDR3 is TGTGCCATCAGAAAGGGAATTGAGAGCGAGCATTACTTC. Translating it yields CAIRKGIESEHYF.

Ten or more counts support this clone. The CDR3 DNA reads TGTGCCATCAGGTTGGGCAGTCTCAACGAGCAGTACTTC. This gives the protein CAIRLGSLNEQYF. The chain links TRBV10-3 to TRBJ2-7; no clear D gene. The CDR3 runs 13 residues. Trimming removed 6 bases from V and 5 bases from J, with 14 bases in between. CDR1 ENHRY and CDR2 SYGVKD come from the germline V gene.

This clone was seen ten or more times. The V gene is TRBV7-2, the J gene TRBJ2-7; 7 positions match TRBD2. Germline lookup yields CDR1 SGHTA and CDR2 FQGNSA. The CDR3 contains 14 residues. Trimming took 5 bases from V and 6 from J; bases not matched to a gene: 10. The CDR3 loop is CASSTGTTVGEQYF. DNA for the CDR3: TGTGCCAGCAGCACCGGGACTACCGTGGGCGAGCAGTACTTC. Looking up the rest from reference TRBV7-2 and TRBJ2-7 gives the full variable domain: GAGVSQSPSNKVTEKGKDVELRCDPISGHTALYWYRQSLGQGLEFLIYFQGNSAPDKSGLPSDRFSAERTGGSVSTLTIQRTQQEDSAVYLCASSTGTTVGEQYFGPGTRLTVT.

Many counts were recorded for this clone. The chain uses TRBV24-1 and TRBJ1-1; TRBD1 might be the D (5 bases). Trimming left V 3 bases short and J 5 bases short, with 12 bases between. Germline-derived CDR1 and CDR2 are KGHDR and SFDVKD. CDR3 length: 14 residues. The CDR3 loop is CATSDRKGSTEAFF. Written as DNA, the CDR3 is TGTGCCACCAGTGATCGGAAGGGGAGTACTGAAGCTTTCTTT.

The sample holds many counts of this clone. The CDR3 nucleotides read TGCAGTGCTAGGTTGACTAGCGGGGGGGGGACCCAGTACTTC. Translation gives CSARLTSGGGTQYF. This sequence joins TRBV20-1 and TRBJ2-5; TRBD2 agrees at 14 bases. The CDR3 runs 14 residues. CDR1 DFQATT and CDR2 SNEGSKA come from the germline V gene (reference sequence). The trim removed 3 bases at V and 7 bases at J, leaving 4 bases unmatched.

There are many counts of this clone. The chain joins TRBV3-1 to TRBJ2-7; no definite D call. Germline CDR1 and CDR2: LGHDT and YNNKEL (reference sequence). The ends were cut back, 5 bases at V and 3 bases at J, with 14 bases in the middle. The CDR3 has 14 residues. For the CDR3, the DNA is TGTGCCAGCAGCACTTCCGGACGGAACTACGAGCAGTACTTC. This sequence encodes CASSTSGRNYEQYF.

Note on this clone: A much larger clonotype is one base distant, so this may be a read error. The sample has other DNA sequences that encode this CDR3 too. V is TRBV4-1 and J is TRBJ2-2, with 8 bases identical to TRBD1. Germline assignment: CDR1 MGHRA and CDR2 YSYEKL. CDR3 size: 16 residues. Written as DNA, the CDR3 is TGCGCCAGCAGCCAAGGGCAGGGGGCTAGCACCGGTGAGCTGTTTTTT. Encoded protein: CASSQGQGASTGELFF.

The sample holds many counts of this clone. This chain joins TRBV2 and TRBJ2-7; D gene ambiguous. Germline V lookup: CDR1 SNHLY, CDR2 FYNNEI. Trimming took off 0 bases at V and 0 bases at J, with 6 bases between the two ends. The CDR3 spans 14 residues. Here the CDR3 reads CASSEARLSYEQYF. In nucleotides, the CDR3 is TGTGCCAGCAGTGAAGCGCGCCTCTCCTACGAGCAGTACTTC.

This clone was seen ten or more times. No conserved phenylalanine or tryptophan is present at the end of the CDR3, so a read error is the likely explanation. The chain couples TRBV6-1 to TRBJ2-7; 7 bases map to TRBD2. Germline lookup yields CDR1 MNHNS and CDR2 SASEGT. V was clipped by 5 bases and J by 2 bases; unmatched bases: 6. This CDR3 is 14 amino acids long. CDR3 region: CASSSGRRPYEQYL. The DNA of the CDR3 is TGTGCCAGCAGTTCCGGGAGGAGGCCCTACGAGCAGTACCTC.

The gene calls are TRBV20-1 and TRBJ2-7; D gene unclear. The CDR3 is made up of 11 amino acids. Germline V lookup: CDR1 DFQATT, CDR2 SNEGSKA (reference sequence). Trimming shortened V by 2 bases and J by 6 bases, and 8 bases separated the two germline ends. The CDR3 coding sequence is TGCAGTGCTAGACATGGTGGCGAGCAGTACTTC. This sequence encodes CSARHGGEQYF.

This clone was detected many times. Within the sample, other DNA sequences also encode this same CDR3. The chain carries TRBV12-3 or TRBV12-4 and TRBJ1-5; D is unresolved. V lost 3 bases, J lost 7 bases, and 4 bases lay in between. The CDR3 contains 11 residues. The CDR3 sequence is CASSLGQPQHF. As DNA, the CDR3 is TGTGCCAGCAGTTTGGGGCAGCCCCAGCATTTT.

The sample holds many counts of this clone. This chain links TRBV2 with TRBJ1-5; D might be TRBD1 (5 bases). The length of the CDR3 is 16 residues. Germline values: CDR1 SNHLY, CDR2 FYNNEI. V was pared by 5 bases and J by 6 bases, with 20 bases between. CDR3 amino acids: CASSPPRGSVTQPQHF. CDR3 sequence (DNA): TGTGCCAGCAGTCCCCCGAGGGGTTCAGTTACTCAGCCCCAGCATTTT. The full variable domain, its missing parts supplied by reference TRBV2 and TRBJ1-5, is EPEVTQTPSHQVTQMGQEVILRCVPISNHLYFYWYRQILGQKVEFLVSFYNNEISEKSEIFDDQFSVERPDGSNFTLKIRSTKLEDSAMYFCASSPPRGSVTQPQHFGDGTRLSIL.

This clone was counted at least ten times. The V gene is TRBV30, the J gene TRBJ2-7; TRBD1 agrees at 8 bases. The V gene end was trimmed by 6 bases and the J gene end by 7 bases; junction bases not matched to a gene: 11. CDR3 length: 13 residues. Per germline, CDR1 GTSNPN and CDR2 SVGIG (reference sequence). CDR3: CACLLRGPFEQYF. For the CDR3, the DNA is TGTGCCTGCCTTCTCAGGGGGCCTTTTGAGCAGTACTTC. Full variable domain (remainder filled in from reference TRBV30 and TRBJ2-7): SQTIHQWPATLVQPVGSPLSLECTVEGTSNPNLYWYRQAAGRGLQLLFYSVGIGQISSEVPQNLSASRPQDRQFILSSKKLLLSDSGFYLCACLLRGPFEQYFGPGTRLTVT.